Sequencing of this TCR beta chain was carried out in a study of tumor-infiltrating lymphocytes in primary liver carcinoma. Overall study: Tumors were stage T1-T3 N0M0, about 4 to 11 cm across. The study obtained roughly 3.65 to 7.13 million productive TCRbeta reads per sample, similar across tissue types. Whole-study findings and limits: Whereas tumor region pairs overlapped more, tumor-adjacent and tumor-blood pairs overlapped less.

Researchers generated TCR beta cDNA from approximately 0.55 ug of total RNA, relying on a constant-region primer. Each TCR beta library was derived from three nested multiplex PCR rounds that employed slightly modified ARM-PCR. It was with TRBV1-TRBV30 forward primers and a C-beta reverse primer that the first two PCR rounds were run, at around 9 cycles each. TCRdb ran MiXCR on the multiplex PCR reads and lists one entry per CDR3 protein. This table holds 250,000 to 400,000 distinct CDR3 sequences, 65% found once. Unsorted whole blood supplied the RNA, and germline DNA was extracted too. A note on this clonotype: The target antigen is unknown. A much larger clone lies a single base off, so this may be a read error.

CDR1 MNHEY and CDR2 SVGEGT come from the germline V gene. This CDR3 has 15 residues. What was sequenced was peripheral blood. V usage is TRBV6-2 or TRBV6-3 and J usage is TRBJ2-1; 11 nucleotides match TRBD2. The TCR originated in a man in his forties with primary liver carcinoma and hepatitis B virus infection. This chain's CDR3 is CASSDLAGGLNELFF. The CDR3 nucleotides are TGTGCCAGCAGTGATCTAGCGGGAGGCCTCAATGAGCTGTTCTTC.